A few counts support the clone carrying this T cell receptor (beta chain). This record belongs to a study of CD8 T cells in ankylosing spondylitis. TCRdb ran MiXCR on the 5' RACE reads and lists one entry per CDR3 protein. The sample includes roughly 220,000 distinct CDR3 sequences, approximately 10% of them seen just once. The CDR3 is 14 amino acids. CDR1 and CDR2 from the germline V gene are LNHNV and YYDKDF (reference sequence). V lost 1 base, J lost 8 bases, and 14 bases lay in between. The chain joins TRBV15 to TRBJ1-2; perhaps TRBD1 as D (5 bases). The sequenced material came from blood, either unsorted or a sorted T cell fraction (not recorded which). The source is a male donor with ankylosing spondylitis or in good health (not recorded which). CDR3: CATSRGGEGNGYTF. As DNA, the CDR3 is TGTGCCACCAGCAGAGGAGGAGAGGGGAACGGCTACACCTTC.